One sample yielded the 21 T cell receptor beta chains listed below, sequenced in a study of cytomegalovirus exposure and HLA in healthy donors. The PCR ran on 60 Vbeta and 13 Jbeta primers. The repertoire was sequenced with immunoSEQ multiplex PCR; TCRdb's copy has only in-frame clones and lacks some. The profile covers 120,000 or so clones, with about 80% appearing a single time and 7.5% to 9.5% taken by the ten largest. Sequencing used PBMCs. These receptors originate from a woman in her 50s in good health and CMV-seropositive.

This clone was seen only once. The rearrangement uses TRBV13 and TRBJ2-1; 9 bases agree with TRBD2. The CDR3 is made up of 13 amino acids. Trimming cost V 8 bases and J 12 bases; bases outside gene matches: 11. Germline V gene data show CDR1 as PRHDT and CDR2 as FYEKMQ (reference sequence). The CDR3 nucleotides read TGTGCCAGCCGTTTTAGAAGAGCGGGGGGGCAGTTCTTC. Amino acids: CASRFRRAGGQFF.

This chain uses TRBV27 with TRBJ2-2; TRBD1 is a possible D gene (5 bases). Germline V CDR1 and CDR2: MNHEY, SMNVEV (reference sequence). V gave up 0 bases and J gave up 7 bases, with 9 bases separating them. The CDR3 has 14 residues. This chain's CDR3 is CASSLSGVIGELFF. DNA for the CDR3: TGTGCCAGCAGTTTATCAGGGGTTATCGGGGAGCTGTTTTTT.

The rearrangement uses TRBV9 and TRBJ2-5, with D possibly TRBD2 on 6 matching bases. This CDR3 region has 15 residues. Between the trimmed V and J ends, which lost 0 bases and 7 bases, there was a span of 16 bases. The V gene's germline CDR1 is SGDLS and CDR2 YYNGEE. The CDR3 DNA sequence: TGTGCCAGCAGCGTAGACGGGGCGGGAAGGGGGACCCAGTACTTC. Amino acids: CASSVDGAGRGTQYF.

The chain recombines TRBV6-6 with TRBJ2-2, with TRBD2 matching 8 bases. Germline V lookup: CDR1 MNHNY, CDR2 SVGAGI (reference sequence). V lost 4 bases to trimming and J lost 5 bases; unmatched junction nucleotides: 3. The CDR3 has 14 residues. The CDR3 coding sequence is TGTGCCAGCAGTTGGCGGGAGGAAACCGGGGAGCTGTTTTTT. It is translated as CASSWREETGELFF.

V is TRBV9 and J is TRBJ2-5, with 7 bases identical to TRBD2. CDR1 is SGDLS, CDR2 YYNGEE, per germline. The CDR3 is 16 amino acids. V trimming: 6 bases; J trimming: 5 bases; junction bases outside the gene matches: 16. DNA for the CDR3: TGTGCCAGCACCCTGGGGGGGGGAGGGGCCGCGGAGACCCAGTACTTC. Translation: CASTLGGGGAAETQYF. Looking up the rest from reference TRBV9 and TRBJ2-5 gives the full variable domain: DSGVTQTPKHLITATGQRVTLRCSPRSGDLSVYWYQQSLDQGLQFLIQYYNGEERAKGNILERFSAQQFPDLHSELNLSSLELGDSALYFCASTLGGGGAAETQYFGPGTRLLVL.

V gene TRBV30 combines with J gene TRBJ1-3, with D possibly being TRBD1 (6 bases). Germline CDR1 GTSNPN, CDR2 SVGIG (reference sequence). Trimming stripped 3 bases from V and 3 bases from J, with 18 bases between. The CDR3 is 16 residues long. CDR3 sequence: CAWSRWGGGSGNTIYF. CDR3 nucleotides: TGTGCCTGGAGCCGTTGGGGAGGGGGAAGTGGAAACACCATATATTTT.

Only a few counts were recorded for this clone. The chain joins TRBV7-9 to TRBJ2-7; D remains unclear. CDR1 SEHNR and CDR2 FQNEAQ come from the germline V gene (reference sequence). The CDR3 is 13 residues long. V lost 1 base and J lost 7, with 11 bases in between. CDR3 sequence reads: CASSLELRGEQYF. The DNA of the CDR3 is TGTGCCAGCAGCTTAGAACTCCGCGGAGAGCAGTACTTC.

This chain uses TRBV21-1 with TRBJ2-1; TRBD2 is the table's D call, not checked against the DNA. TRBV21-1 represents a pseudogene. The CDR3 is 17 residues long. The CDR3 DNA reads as TGTGCCAGCAGCACGGGACTAGCGGGGGCGCATGACTGGGAGCAGTTCTTC. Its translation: CASSTGLAGAHDWEQFF.

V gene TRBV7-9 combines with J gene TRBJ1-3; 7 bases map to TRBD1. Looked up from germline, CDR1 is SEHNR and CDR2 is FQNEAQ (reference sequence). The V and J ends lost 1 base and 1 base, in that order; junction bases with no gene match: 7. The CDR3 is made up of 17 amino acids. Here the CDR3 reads CASSLGRQGISGNTIYF. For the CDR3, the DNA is TGTGCCAGCAGCTTAGGCAGACAGGGAATTTCTGGAAACACCATATATTTT.

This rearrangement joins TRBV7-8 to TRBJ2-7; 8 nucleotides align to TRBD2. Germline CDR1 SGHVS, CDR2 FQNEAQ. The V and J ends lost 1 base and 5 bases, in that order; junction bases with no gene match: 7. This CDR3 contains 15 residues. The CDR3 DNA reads TGTGCCAGCAGCTTAGGCACCGGACTAGCCCACGAGCAGTACTTC. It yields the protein CASSLGTGLAHEQYF.

CDR3 sequence reads: CASRPRQESGNEKLFF. The CDR3 DNA follows: TGTGCAAGTCGCCCCCGACAGGAGTCCGGTAATGAAAAACTGTTTTTT. V and J are TRBV12-2 and TRBJ1-4; the table calls TRBD1, which could not be checked here. TRBV12-2 is recorded as a pseudogene. The CDR3 runs 16 residues.

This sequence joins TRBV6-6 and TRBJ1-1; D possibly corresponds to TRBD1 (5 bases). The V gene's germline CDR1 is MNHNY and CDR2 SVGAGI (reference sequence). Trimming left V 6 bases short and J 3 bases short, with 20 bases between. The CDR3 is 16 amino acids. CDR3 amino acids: CASSYGRPRGYTEAFF. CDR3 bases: TGTGCCAGCAGCTATGGGCGTCCTCGGGGGTACACTGAAGCTTTCTTT.

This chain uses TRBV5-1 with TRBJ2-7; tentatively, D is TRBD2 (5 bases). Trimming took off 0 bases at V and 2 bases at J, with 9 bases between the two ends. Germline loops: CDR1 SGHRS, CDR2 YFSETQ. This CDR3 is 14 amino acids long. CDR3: CASSLGQLAYEQYF. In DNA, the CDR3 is TGCGCCAGCAGCTTGGGCCAACTAGCCTACGAGCAGTACTTC.

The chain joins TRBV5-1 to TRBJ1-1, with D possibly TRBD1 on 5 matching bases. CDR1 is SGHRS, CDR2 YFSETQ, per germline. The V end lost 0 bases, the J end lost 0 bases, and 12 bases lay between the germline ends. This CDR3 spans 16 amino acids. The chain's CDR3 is CASSLAGGRMNTEAFF. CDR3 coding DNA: TGCGCCAGCAGCTTGGCCGGGGGACGGATGAACACTGAAGCTTTCTTT.

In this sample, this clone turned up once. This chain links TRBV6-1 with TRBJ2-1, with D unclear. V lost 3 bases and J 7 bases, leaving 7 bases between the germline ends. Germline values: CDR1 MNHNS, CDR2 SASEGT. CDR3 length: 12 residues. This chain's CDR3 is CASSDLLNEQFF. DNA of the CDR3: TGTGCCAGCAGTGACTTACTGAATGAGCAGTTCTTC.

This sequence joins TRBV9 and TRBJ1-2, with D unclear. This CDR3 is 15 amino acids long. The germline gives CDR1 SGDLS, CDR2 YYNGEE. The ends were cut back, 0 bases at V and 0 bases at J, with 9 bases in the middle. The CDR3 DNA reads TGTGCCAGCAGCGTAGTGCCAGAATCTAACTATGGCTACACCTTC. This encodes CASSVVPESNYGYTF.

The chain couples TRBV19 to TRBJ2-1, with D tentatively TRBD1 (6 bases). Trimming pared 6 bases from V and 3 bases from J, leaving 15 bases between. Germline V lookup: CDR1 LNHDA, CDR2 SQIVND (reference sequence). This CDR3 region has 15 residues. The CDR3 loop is CASRRGQNDYNEQFF. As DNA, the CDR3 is TGTGCCAGTAGGAGAGGACAGAACGACTACAATGAGCAGTTCTTC. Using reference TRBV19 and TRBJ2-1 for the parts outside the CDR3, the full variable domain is DGGITQSPKYLFRKEGQNVTLSCEQNLNHDAMYWYRQDPGQGLRLIYYSQIVNDFQKGDIAEGYSVSREKKESFPLTVTSAQKNPTAFYLCASRRGQNDYNEQFFGPGTRLTVL.

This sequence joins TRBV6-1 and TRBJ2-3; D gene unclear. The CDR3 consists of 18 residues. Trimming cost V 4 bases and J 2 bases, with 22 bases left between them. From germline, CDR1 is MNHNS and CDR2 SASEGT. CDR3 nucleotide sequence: TGTGCCAGCAGTGCGGGTGATGTAGCCTTAAGCCCCACAGATACGCAGTATTTT. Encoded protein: CASSAGDVALSPTDTQYF.

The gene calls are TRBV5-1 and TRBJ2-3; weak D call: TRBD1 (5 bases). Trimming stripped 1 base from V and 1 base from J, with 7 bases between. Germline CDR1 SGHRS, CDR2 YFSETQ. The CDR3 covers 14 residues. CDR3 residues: CASSLWGGTDTQYF. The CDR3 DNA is TGCGCCAGCAGCTTGTGGGGCGGCACAGATACGCAGTATTTT.

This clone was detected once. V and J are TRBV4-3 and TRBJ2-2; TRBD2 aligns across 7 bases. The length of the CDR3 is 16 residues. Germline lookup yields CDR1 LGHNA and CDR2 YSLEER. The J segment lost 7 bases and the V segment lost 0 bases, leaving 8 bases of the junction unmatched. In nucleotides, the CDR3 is TGCGCCAGCAGCCAAGATCCTCGTCGGGGGGACGGGGAGCTGTTTTTT. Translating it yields CASSQDPRRGDGELFF.

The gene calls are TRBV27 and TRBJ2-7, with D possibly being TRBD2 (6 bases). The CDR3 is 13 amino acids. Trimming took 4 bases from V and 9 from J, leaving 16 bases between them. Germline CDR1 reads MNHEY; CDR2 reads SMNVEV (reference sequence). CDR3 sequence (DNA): TGTGCCAGCAGTTCCGGACGGGGGTGGCGGCAGTACTTC. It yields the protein CASSSGRGWRQYF.